This T cell receptor beta chain was recovered during a study of blood T cells in healthy people across ages (dated by TCRdb to between 2014 and 2017). With regard to the full study: In model experiments, template switching captured about one uniquely barcoded TCR beta cDNA molecule for every two T cells. Age-related changes in TCR beta repertoire diversity were measured in the study by deep sequencing normalized with unique cDNA molecular identifiers. The donors were split into four age groups: young (average 16 years), middle-aged (roughly 40), aged (over 55) and long-lived (under 90). To avoid experimental bias, donors of different ages were randomly spread across the sequencing lanes. The study analyzed two additional independent replicas of 1 million unique cDNA reads from the same blood draw for two donors, one aged 18 to 29 and one aged 80 or older. Overall study results and their limits: As age increased, observed TCR beta diversity per million T cells dropped in a roughly linear way, and a significant reduction was already evident by age about 40. The CMV infection status of donors was not known, potentially confounding age-related changes in expanded clonotypes. Conclusive comparison of naive and antigen-experienced compartments was prevented by the profiling of bulk unsorted PBMCs. The long-lived group showed more naive CD4+ T cells, fewer expanded clones and increased TCR diversity than the aged group, suggesting age selection. Estimates of total diversity based on one million sequenced T cells were considered lower bounds and underestimates. Observed TCR beta diversity correlated strongly with the percentage of naive T cells measured by flow cytometry.

The 35 to 40 donors, aged roughly 6 to 95 years, were systemically healthy Caucasian individuals from Russia. Each donor gave roughly 11 milliliters of peripheral blood, drawn into EDTA-treated Vacutainer tubes. Ficoll-Paque density-gradient centrifugation was used to isolate PBMCs, with at least 7 million per sample. Trizol reagent was used to extract total RNA from PBMCs, with at least 5 micrograms per sample. For every donor, an aliquot of PBMCs went through flow cytometry to measure the percentages of naive CD45RAhigh/CD27high T cells. To prepare the library, 5' RACE was applied. The sequencer was an Illumina HiSeq 2500. A second about 6 to 11 cycle PCR used a sample-barcoded 5' primer and a J-beta primer mix. A template-switch 5' adaptor carrying 12 random nucleotides introduced a unique molecular identifier onto each TCR beta cDNA molecule. Each sample yielded at least 3 million CDR3-containing paired-end reads. First-strand cDNA synthesis was performed from all RNA using the Mint cDNA synthesis kit, with priming by a TRBC-specific oligonucleotide. Following uracil-DNA glycosylase treatment, all cDNA underwent a first 18-cycle PCR with the universal primers M1SS and BC2_uni_R. Concerning the study's data processing: For normalization, 1 million high-quality reads, each with a distinct molecular identifier, were randomly selected from each sample. Instead of being binned into consensus sequences, reads that shared molecular identifiers were thrown out. MiTCR, run with a Q25 quality threshold and the strictest error-elimination algorithm, handled CDR3 identification, clonotype clustering and error correction. Lower-bound total TCR beta diversity was estimated with a nonparametric unseen species model using Euler transformation. TCRdb reanalyzed the raw reads on its own, using fastp at Q25 for trimming and MiXCR for clone calling, and kept in-frame beta chains. Each record represents a unique CDR3 protein, reported with the most common genes and DNA among its rows. TCRdb, not the authors, supplied the V and J calls. For this sample there are around 670,000 distinct CDR3 sequences; approximately 30% appear just once. The ten most abundant clones make up around 14% of the sample.

There are a few counts of this clonotype. This receptor's antigen is unknown. Base quality data are lacking; no much larger clone is found one base away. The specimen was blood. The origin of this receptor is a woman aged 80 or over in good health.

In nucleotides, the sequence is TGTGCCAGCAGCTTAGATCCTAGCGGGGTAGGCGAGCAGTACTTC. Its translation reads: CASSLDPSGVGEQYF. The rearranged chain carries TRBV7-8 and TRBJ2-7; 9 bases in the middle match TRBD2. CDR1 and CDR2 are drawn from the germline V gene: SGHVS, FQNEAQ. Including cysteine and phenylalanine, the CDR3 has 15 amino acids. Of the read, only the CDR3 DNA is kept; its 45 bases are in frame from base 1. Trimming takes 1 base off V and 6 bases off J; junction bases not matched to a gene: 7.